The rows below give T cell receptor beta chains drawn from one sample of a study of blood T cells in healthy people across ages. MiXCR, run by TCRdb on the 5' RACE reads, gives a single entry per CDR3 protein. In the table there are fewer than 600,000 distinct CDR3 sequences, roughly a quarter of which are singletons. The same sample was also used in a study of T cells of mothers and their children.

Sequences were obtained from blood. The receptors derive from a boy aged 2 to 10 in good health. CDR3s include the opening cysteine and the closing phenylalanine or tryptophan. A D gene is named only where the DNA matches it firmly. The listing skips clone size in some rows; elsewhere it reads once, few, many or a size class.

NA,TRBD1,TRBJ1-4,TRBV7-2,TGTGCCAGCAGCTTAGCAGGGACAGGCCGGGTTAAAGTGTTTTTT,CASSLAGTGRVKVFF
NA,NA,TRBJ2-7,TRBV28,TGTGCCAGCTCAATGGCGGCCTACGAGCAGTACTTC,CASSMAAYEQYF
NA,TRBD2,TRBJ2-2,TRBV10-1,TGCGCCACCCCGTCGAGCGGGGCCACCGGGGAGCTGTTTTTT,CATPSSGATGELFF
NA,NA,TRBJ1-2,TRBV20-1,TGCAGTGCTAGAGATTCCAGGACCTATGGCTACACCTTC,CSARDSRTYGYTF
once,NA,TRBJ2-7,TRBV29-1,TGCAGCGTGGGCAGGGGAACGCGAGAGCAGTACTTC,CSVGRGTREQYF
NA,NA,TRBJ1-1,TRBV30,TGTGCCTGGGGAACAGGGTCTGGGACTGAAGCTTTCTTT,CAWGTGSGTEAFF
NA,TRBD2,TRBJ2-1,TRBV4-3,TGCGCCAGCAGCCAAGATCTCGGGACTAGCATCTACAATGAGCAGTTCTTC,CASSQDLGTSIYNEQFF
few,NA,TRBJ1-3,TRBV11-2,TGTGCCAGCAGCCACGACCGTGGAAACACCATATATTTT,CASSHDRGNTIYF
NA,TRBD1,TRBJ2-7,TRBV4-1,TGCGCCAGCAGCTTACAAGTTGGACAGGGGTACGAGCAGTACTTC,CASSLQVGQGYEQYF
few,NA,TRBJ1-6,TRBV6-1,TGTGCCATCCCGGGAGAAACGGAGCAATCACCCCTCCACTTT,CAIPGETEQSPLHF
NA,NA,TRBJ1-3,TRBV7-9,TGTGCCAGCAGCTTCGCAGGGAGACCTGGAAACACCATATATTTT,CASSFAGRPGNTIYF
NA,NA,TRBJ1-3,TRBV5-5,TGTGCCAGCAGCAATGCGGGGGACACCATATATTTT,CASSNAGDTIYF
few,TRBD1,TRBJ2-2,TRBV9,TGTGCCTCGAGAGGGGGCCCGGACACCGGGGAGCTGTTTTTT,CASRGGPDTGELFF
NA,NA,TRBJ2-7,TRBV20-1,TGCAGTGCTAGAGATCCGACCACCTCCTACGAGCAGTACTTC,CSARDPTTSYEQYF
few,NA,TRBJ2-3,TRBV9,TGTGCCAGCAGTTCTGTATGGGGGGCCAGCACAGATACGCAGTATTTT,CASSSVWGASTDTQYF
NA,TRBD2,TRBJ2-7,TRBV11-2,TGTGCCAGCAGCTTAGAGTCTAGCGGGAACTACGAGCAGTACTTC,CASSLESSGNYEQYF
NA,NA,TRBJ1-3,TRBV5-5,TGTGCCAGCAGCTTAACAGGGACCAACTCTGGAAACACCATATATTTT,CASSLTGTNSGNTIYF
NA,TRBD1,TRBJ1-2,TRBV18,TGTGCCAGCTCACCGGAGCAGGGGGCGGACTATGGCTACACCTTC,CASSPEQGADYGYTF
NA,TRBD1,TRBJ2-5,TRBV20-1,TGCAGTGCCGGACAGGGGGCCGTAGGGCAAGAGACCCAGTACTTC,CSAGQGAVGQETQYF
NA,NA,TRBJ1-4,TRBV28,TGTGCCAGCACGCCTCCGGGGGATGAAAAACTGTTTTTT,CASTPPGDEKLFF
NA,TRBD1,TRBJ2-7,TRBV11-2,TGTGCCAGCACCGGACAGGGGGGCCACGAGCAGTACTTC,CASTGQGGHEQYF
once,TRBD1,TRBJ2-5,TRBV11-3,TGTGCCAGCAGCCCGCCCGGGACAGGGGAAAAGCAGTACTTC,CASSPPGTGEKQYF
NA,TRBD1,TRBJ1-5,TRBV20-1,TGCAGTGTTCAGGAGGGGGCAAGCAATCAGCCCCAGCATTTT,CSVQEGASNQPQHF
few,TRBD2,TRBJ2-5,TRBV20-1,TGCAGTGCTAGAGACCCCCGGGGCGGGAGGACCCAGTACTTC,CSARDPRGGRTQYF
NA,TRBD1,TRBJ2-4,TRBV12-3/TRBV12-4,TGTGCCAGCAGTTCCGGAAGGACAGGTGGGAACATTCAGTACTTC,CASSSGRTGGNIQYF
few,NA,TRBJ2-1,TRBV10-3,TGTGCCATCAGTGAGTCATCCCGACTCTCCTACAATGAGCAGTTCTTC,CAISESSRLSYNEQFF